The next 14 T cell receptor beta chains were all read from a single sample in a study of shared T cell receptors in the human thymus. Data came from immunoSEQ multiplex PCR; TCRdb stores just in-frame clones and leaves some out. This table has hundreds of thousands of clones, roughly 86% appearing once. These sequences were also reported in another study, on human thymus T cells.

The sample taken for sequencing was thymocytes. Source of these receptors: a boy under three years old with a congenital heart defect.

The V and J genes are TRBV28 and TRBJ2-7; 8 nucleotides match TRBD1. J gave up 4 bases and V 6 bases, and 17 bases lay outside the gene matches. The CDR3 is made up of 17 amino acids. Germline V lookup: CDR1 MDHEN, CDR2 SYDVKM. The CDR3 DNA follows: TGTGCCAGCAGCACCCATAGCCCAGGGACAGGAGTTTACGAGCAGTACTTC. Translation gives CASSTHSPGTGVYEQYF. Full variable domain (outside the CDR3, taken from reference TRBV28 and TRBJ2-7): DVKVTQSSRYLVKRTGEKVFLECVQDMDHENMFWYRQDPGLGLRLIYFSYDVKMKEKGDIPEGYSVSREKKERFSLILESASTNQTSMYLCASSTHSPGTGVYEQYFGPGTRLTVT.

This sequence joins TRBV18 and TRBJ1-2, with D perhaps matching TRBD1 (5 bases). Germline V gene lookup returns CDR1 KGHSH and CDR2 LQKENI. V lost 6 bases and J 3 bases, leaving 11 bases between the germline ends. The CDR3 totals 13 residues. The CDR3 loop reads CASSPTVDYGYTF. CDR3 bases: TGTGCCAGCTCCCCGACAGTAGACTATGGCTACACCTTC.

The gene calls are TRBV19 and TRBJ2-3; 9 positions agree with TRBD2. This CDR3 has 15 amino acids. The V segment lost 6 bases and the J segment 1 base; nucleotides outside the gene matches: 5. Germline CDR1 and CDR2: LNHDA and SQIVND (reference sequence). The DNA of the CDR3 is TGTGCCAGTAGATACGCTAGCGGGGGCACAGATACGCAGTATTTT. Translating gives CASRYASGGTDTQYF.

This sequence joins TRBV5-6 and TRBJ1-5, with D possibly TRBD1 on 5 matching bases. Germline V gene sequence: CDR1 SGHDT, CDR2 YYEEEE. The CDR3 consists of 13 residues. Trimming pared 3 bases from V and 7 bases from J, leaving 11 bases between. In DNA, the CDR3 is TGTGCCAGCAGCTATCAGGGTGGCCAGCCCCAGCATTTT. Its translation: CASSYQGGQPQHF.

The chain joins TRBV7-2 to TRBJ1-1; a weak D match, TRBD1 (5 bases). Germline V lookup: CDR1 SGHTA, CDR2 FQGNSA. Trimming shortened V by 8 bases and J by 0 bases, and 13 bases separated the two germline ends. The CDR3 is 14 amino acids. CDR3 sequence (DNA): TGTGCCAGCGGCCTGGGGGGGATGAACACTGAAGCTTTCTTT. Translating gives CASGLGGMNTEAFF. The full variable domain, in which reference TRBV7-2 and TRBJ1-1 provide the parts outside the CDR3, is GAGVSQSPSNKVTEKGKDVELRCDPISGHTALYWYRQSLGQGLEFLIYFQGNSAPDKSGLPSDRFSAERTGGSVSTLTIQRTQQEDSAVYLCASGLGGMNTEAFFGQGTRLTVV.

This chain links TRBV13 with TRBJ1-1; 9 bases match TRBD1. J gave up 3 bases and V 10 bases, and 12 bases lay outside the gene matches. Per the germline V gene, CDR1 is PRHDT and CDR2 is FYEKMQ (reference sequence). CDR3 size: 15 residues. As DNA, the CDR3 is TGTGCCATCATTCCAGGCGGACAGGGGTACACTGAAGCTTTCTTT. This encodes CAIIPGGQGYTEAFF.

This clone was seen a single time. This chain connects TRBV28 to TRBJ2-3, with D perhaps TRBD2 (5 bases). The CDR3 has 16 amino acids. V was clipped by 5 bases and J by 6 bases, with 21 bases between them. In germline, CDR1 is MDHEN, CDR2 SYDVKM. The CDR3 loop reads CASSATLEKRNDTQYF. CDR3 nucleotide sequence: TGTGCCAGCAGTGCCACACTAGAAAAGCGAAATGATACGCAGTATTTT. The complete variable domain, with remaining parts taken from reference TRBV28 and TRBJ2-3, reads DVKVTQSSRYLVKRTGEKVFLECVQDMDHENMFWYRQDPGLGLRLIYFSYDVKMKEKGDIPEGYSVSREKKERFSLILESASTNQTSMYLCASSATLEKRNDTQYFGPGTRLTVL.

This chain connects TRBV9 to TRBJ1-2; perhaps TRBD1 as D (5 bases). CDR1 is SGDLS, CDR2 YYNGEE, per germline. CDR3 size: 15 residues. V dropped 4 bases and J dropped 6 bases, with 19 bases sitting between them. The DNA for the CDR3 is TGTGCCAGCAGCCCGCGGGGGGGATCGTTGGATGGCTACACCTTC. Protein product: CASSPRGGSLDGYTF.

The rearrangement uses TRBV27 and TRBJ1-5; TRBD1 might be the D (6 bases). With 5 bases removed from V and 5 bases from J, the gap between germline ends came to 19 bases. The CDR3 covers 16 residues. Germline V gives CDR1 MNHEY, CDR2 SMNVEV (reference sequence). The CDR3 reads CASSTIYRDHYQPQHF. DNA of the CDR3: TGTGCCAGCAGTACAATATACAGGGATCACTATCAGCCCCAGCATTTT.

This chain connects TRBV28 to TRBJ1-4, with 7 bases fitting TRBD1. The germline CDR1 and CDR2 sequences are MDHEN and SYDVKM. The ends lost 6 bases at V and 0 bases at J; junction bases unmatched: 1. The CDR3 covers 14 residues. The CDR3, as DNA: TGTGCCAGCAGCGGGACAGCAACTAATGAAAAACTGTTTTTT. Translating gives CASSGTATNEKLFF.

The CDR3 DNA sequence: TGTGCCAGCAGTCCACGTTCGACTAGCGGAATCACAGATACGCAGTATTTT. It codes for CASSPRSTSGITDTQYF. The rearrangement joins TRBV27 to TRBJ2-3; 9 bases align to TRBD2. Germline values: CDR1 MNHEY, CDR2 SMNVEV (reference sequence). CDR3 length equals 17 residues. V shed 5 bases, J shed 2 bases, and the junction held 11 bases outside the gene matches.

This clone is a singleton in its sample. This chain uses TRBV27 with TRBJ2-5, with 8 nucleotides matching TRBD2. The DNA end is a closer match to TRBJ2-7, so the J assignment may be wrong. Germline V gives CDR1 MNHEY, CDR2 SMNVEV (reference sequence). The CDR3 length is 15 residues. The CDR3 sequence: CASSLSGGRSYEQYF. The CDR3 DNA is TGTGCCAGCAGTTTGAGCGGGGGAAGAAGCTACGAGCAGTACTTC.

The chain recombines TRBV4-3 with TRBJ2-7, with TRBD1 matching over 7 bases. This CDR3 region has 18 residues. Losses at the gene ends were 2 bases for V and 4 bases for J; bases not matched to a gene: 17. The germline CDR1 and CDR2 sequences are LGHNA and YSLEER. In DNA form, the CDR3 reads TGCGCCAGCAGCCAAACGCTTGGACAGGCCCGTGGGATATACGAGCAGTACTTC. Translated: CASSQTLGQARGIYEQYF.

A note on this clone: Mismatch with germline at one junction end may stem from a read error. The V call is TRBV20-1, the J call TRBJ2-7; TRBD2 matches 7 bases. The germline CDR1 and CDR2 sequences are DFQATT and SNEGSKA (reference sequence). The CDR3 totals 8 residues. The CDR3 nucleotides read TGCAGTGCTGGGGGGGAGGGCTTC. Translated, it gives CSAGGEGF.